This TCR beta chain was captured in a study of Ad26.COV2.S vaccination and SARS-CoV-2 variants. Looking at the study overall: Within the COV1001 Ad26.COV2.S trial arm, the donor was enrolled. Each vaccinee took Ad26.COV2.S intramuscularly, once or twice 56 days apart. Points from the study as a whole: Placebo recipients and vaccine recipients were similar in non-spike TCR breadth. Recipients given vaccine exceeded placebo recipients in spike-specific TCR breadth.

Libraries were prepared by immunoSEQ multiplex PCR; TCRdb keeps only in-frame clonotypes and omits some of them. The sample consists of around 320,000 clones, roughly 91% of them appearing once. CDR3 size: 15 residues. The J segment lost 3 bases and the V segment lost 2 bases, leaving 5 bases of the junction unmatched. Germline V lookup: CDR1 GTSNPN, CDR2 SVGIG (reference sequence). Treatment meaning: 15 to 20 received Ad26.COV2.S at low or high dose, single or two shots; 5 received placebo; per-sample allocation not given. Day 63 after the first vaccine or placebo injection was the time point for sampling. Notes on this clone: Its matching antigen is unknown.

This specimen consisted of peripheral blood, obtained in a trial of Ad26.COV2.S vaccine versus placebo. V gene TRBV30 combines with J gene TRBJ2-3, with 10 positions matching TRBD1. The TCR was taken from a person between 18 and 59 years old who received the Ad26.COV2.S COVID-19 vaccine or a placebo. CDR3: CAWSWSDRGTDTQYF. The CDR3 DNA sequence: TGTGCCTGGAGTTGGTCGGACAGGGGGACAGATACGCAGTATTTT. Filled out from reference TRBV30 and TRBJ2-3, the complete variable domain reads SQTIHQWPATLVQPVGSPLSLECTVEGTSNPNLYWYRQAAGRGLQLLFYSVGIGQISSEVPQNLSASRPQDRQFILSSKKLLLSDSGFYLCAWSWSDRGTDTQYFGPGTRLTVL.